This is a list of T cell receptor beta chains from one sample in a study of T cells in Graves' hyperthyroidism and ophthalmopathy. TCRdb independently ran MiXCR on the multiplex PCR reads; one entry per CDR3 protein. The table shows approximately 600,000 distinct CDR3 sequences, with 13% to 15% occurring only once. The sequencing sample was made of blood. These receptors all stem from a young woman with Graves' ophthalmopathy. Both conserved end residues are trimmed from each CDR3.

CDR3 protein	V gene	J gene
ASSPPGTGWQTQY	TRBV19	TRBJ2-5
SAPPSGRGTGELF	TRBV20-1	TRBJ2-2
ASSSGVLSYNEQF	TRBV6-2/TRBV6-3	TRBJ2-1
ASSVPGLQLYNEQF	TRBV4-1	TRBJ2-1
ASSQDIAGETYNEQF	TRBV4-3	TRBJ2-1
ASSPAAQPQH	TRBV6-1	TRBJ1-5
ASSYFGQIDGYT	TRBV6-5	TRBJ1-2
ASSPRQGAGTEAF	TRBV3-1	TRBJ1-1
ASSSGTGPEKLF	TRBV27	TRBJ1-4
SARPGQGHYGYT	TRBV20-1	TRBJ1-2
SASNRLAGDKQY	TRBV20-1	TRBJ2-7
SVVLPRVGSYEQY	TRBV29-1	TRBJ2-7
ASRLAGEQF	TRBV7-6	TRBJ2-1
ASRPTGSGDQPQH	TRBV6-1	TRBJ1-5
ASSFTNNQGARFWANVLT	TRBV28	TRBJ2-6
ARENTGELF	TRBV3-1	TRBJ2-2
ASSSLAGGSISKNIQY	TRBV5-1	TRBJ2-4
ASSIGAVSYNEQF	TRBV19	TRBJ2-1
ASSLRLVETQY	TRBV11-1	TRBJ2-5
ASSLHGRDHALNTEAF	TRBV7-3	TRBJ1-1
ASSRVRGSSYEQY	TRBV19	TRBJ2-7
SVELGLNEKLF	TRBV29-1	TRBJ1-4
ASSPRVGGLSNQPQH	TRBV19	TRBJ1-5
ASSASPAGYEQY	TRBV9	TRBJ2-7
SAREVIGGLAGGPPQY	TRBV20-1	TRBJ2-7
AISESGTISGNTIY	TRBV10-3	TRBJ1-3
ASNGQGGADTQY	TRBV2	TRBJ2-3
ASSDGPGGYTQY	TRBV6-2/TRBV6-3	TRBJ2-3
SATWGGRGYT	TRBV20-1	TRBJ1-2
ASSQGVEGLALYEQY	TRBV4-1	TRBJ2-7
ATSDLGQQKDTQY	TRBV24-1	TRBJ2-3
ASSRGGEVGTQY	TRBV7-9	TRBJ2-5
ASLETSGSHYEQY	TRBV6-1	TRBJ2-7
AWKGLGELF	TRBV30	TRBJ2-2
ATSAGLGYT	TRBV24-1	TRBJ1-2
SAEGLTSDTQY	TRBV20-1	TRBJ2-3
ASSLPSGTYNEQF	TRBV12-3/TRBV12-4	TRBJ2-1
AINGGSDTQY	TRBV10-3	TRBJ2-3
SAKPNYRGNTEAF	TRBV20-1	TRBJ1-1
ATSDRRTGSTEAF	TRBV24-1	TRBJ1-1
AIRSGTSGSYEQY	TRBV10-3	TRBJ2-7
ASSLQGSLADTQY	TRBV7-9	TRBJ2-3
ASSAPAWF	TRBV6-1	TRBJ2-1
ASSVGTNQPQH	TRBV9	TRBJ1-5
ASSRLGEAGGSQY	TRBV4-2	TRBJ2-3
ASAGTATNQPQH	TRBV2	TRBJ1-5
SARNLTGGLTQY	TRBV20-1	TRBJ2-5
ASSLKGGGYT	TRBV12-3/TRBV12-4	TRBJ1-2
ASSELGRTSSYNEQF	TRBV6-1	TRBJ2-1
ASSYSHGQGGTEAF	TRBV6-5	TRBJ1-1
ASSQGYPETQY	TRBV7-2	TRBJ2-5
ASSFRGGFTEAF	TRBV12-3/TRBV12-4	TRBJ1-1
ASSLAGVSHEQY	TRBV7-9	TRBJ2-7
ASSLLDRARFYEQY	TRBV28	TRBJ2-7
AWTRTGAVATNEKLF	TRBV30	TRBJ1-4
ASNREDTQY	TRBV28	TRBJ2-3
ASSPKTGLNTEAF	TRBV18	TRBJ1-1